A selection of T cell receptor beta chains follows, all from one sample in a study of T-cell reconstitution after alpha-beta-depleted transplantation in children. Via MiXCR, TCRdb re-called the PCR reads, giving one row per CDR3 protein. Of fewer than 700,000 distinct CDR3 sequences in the sample, roughly 13% were seen once. Specimen: PBMCs, mostly from graft donor cells, collected 360 days after TCRalphabeta/CD19-depleted stem cell transplant. The receptors stem from a male patient under 18 who had a stem cell transplant for acute myeloid leukemia, so the T cells may come from the graft donor. Both conserved end residues are part of each CDR3. D genes are given only for firm matches. Size tells how often a clone was seen (once, few, many) or the class of an expanded clone, and some rows leave it out.

CDR3 length | D gene | J gene | V gene | clone size | CDR3 protein | CDR3 DNA
15 | TRBD2 | TRBJ2-7 | TRBV11-2 | few | CASSFGLAGVSEQYF | TGTGCCAGCAGCTTTGGACTAGCGGGAGTTAGCGAGCAGTACTTC
13 | . | TRBJ2-7 | TRBV29-1 | . | CSVEGGSVYEQYF | TGCAGCGTTGAAGGTGGGTCTGTCTACGAGCAGTACTTC
14 | TRBD2 | TRBJ2-5 | TRBV28 | many | CASSFRTGRSPQYF | TGTGCCAGCAGTTTCCGGACCGGGAGGTCCCCCCAGTACTTC
12 | . | TRBJ2-5 | TRBV29-1 | many | CSVEGTGQPLNF | TGCAGCGTTGAAGGGACCGGACAGCCCTTGAACTTC
15 | . | TRBJ2-5 | TRBV7-6 | few | CASSLGTWGAATQYF | TGTGCCAGCAGCTTAGGAACTTGGGGGGCCGCAACCCAGTACTTC
16 | TRBD2 | TRBJ2-1 | TRBV9 | . | CASSTRSGSSYNEQFF | TGTGCCAGCAGCACCCGGAGCGGGAGCTCCTACAATGAGCAGTTCTTC
13 | . | TRBJ1-6 | TRBV6-1 | . | CASSRSNGSPLHF | TGTGCCAGCAGCCGATCAAACGGTTCACCCCTCCACTTT
16 | . | TRBJ1-3 | TRBV25-1 | . | CASSELRILSGNTIYF | TGTGCCAGCAGTGAATTGCGGATCCTGAGTGGAAACACCATATATTTT
12 | . | TRBJ2-5 | TRBV29-1 | . | CSVWDGQETQYF | TGCAGCGTTTGGGACGGACAAGAGACCCAGTACTTC
16 | TRBD2 | TRBJ2-1 | TRBV20-1 | many | CSARGVAGDSYNEQFF | TGCAGTGCTAGAGGGGTGGCGGGAGACTCCTACAATGAGCAGTTCTTC
12 | . | TRBJ2-7 | TRBV11-2 | many | CASSWTAYEQYF | TGTGCCAGCAGCTGGACAGCCTACGAGCAGTACTTC
15 | TRBD2 | TRBJ2-7 | TRBV20-1 | few | CSASTLGTSVYEQYF | TGCAGTGCTAGTACCCTCGGGACTAGCGTCTACGAGCAGTACTTC
16 | . | TRBJ2-2 | TRBV19 | few | CASSITYYRGTGELFF | TGTGCCAGTAGTATAACGTACTATCGGGGCACCGGGGAGCTGTTTTTT
20 | TRBD1 | TRBJ2-1 | TRBV4-3 | many | CASSQDWFSGTGGRYDEQFF | TGCGCCAGCAGCCAAGATTGGTTTTCCGGGACAGGGGGCCGATATGATGAGCAGTTCTTC
16 | . | TRBJ2-3 | TRBV9 | . | CASSGLSTPSKDTQYF | TGTGCCAGCAGCGGGCTTTCAACTCCATCGAAGGATACGCAGTATTTT
15 | . | TRBJ2-7 | TRBV27 | . | CASSLGGSGIYEQYF | TGTGCCAGCAGTTTAGGAGGTTCTGGAATCTACGAGCAGTACTTC
16 | TRBD2 | TRBJ2-5 | TRBV15 | few | CATSRDREGYQETQYF | TGTGCCACCAGCAGAGATCGGGAGGGATATCAAGAGACCCAGTACTTC
12 | . | TRBJ2-2 | TRBV5-1 | few | CASSFAPGELFF | TGCGCCAGCAGCTTTGCACCCGGGGAGCTGTTTTTT
16 | TRBD1 | TRBJ2-4 | TRBV7-2 | few | CASSLAGTVAKNIQYF | TGTGCCAGCAGCTTAGCCGGGACAGTGGCCAAAAACATTCAGTACTTC
16 | . | TRBJ2-7 | TRBV9 | many | CASSVEPWGGPYEQYF | TGTGCCAGCAGCGTAGAACCCTGGGGCGGCCCCTACGAGCAGTACTTC
19 | . | TRBJ2-5 | TRBV20-1 | . | CGASGFAKSGPPTGETQYF | TGCGGTGCTAGTGGGTTCGCGAAATCCGGGCCCCCGACAGGAGAGACCCAGTACTTC
17 | TRBD2 | TRBJ2-1 | TRBV30 | . | CATPLGGLVISGMKQFF | TGTGCCACCCCACTGGGAGGACTAGTTATTTCGGGAATGAAGCAGTTCTTC
16 | TRBD2 | TRBJ2-1 | TRBV7-3 | . | CASSLGVAGGYNEQFF | TGTGCCAGCAGCTTAGGTGTAGCGGGAGGCTACAATGAGCAGTTCTTC
14 | . | TRBJ1-2 | TRBV5-1 | few | CASSLDGDCCGYTF | TGCGCCAGCAGCTTGGATGGGGATTGCTGCGGCTACACCTTC
17 | . | TRBJ2-7 | TRBV20-1 | . | CSARVPTSWSDGYEQYF | TGCAGTGCTAGAGTACCGACTAGTTGGTCTGATGGCTACGAGCAGTACTTC
21 | TRBD1 | TRBJ2-6 | TRBV28 | . | CASSLLPTGQGLLSGANVLTF | TGTGCCAGCAGTTTACTGCCGACGGGACAGGGCTTACTCTCTGGGGCCAACGTCCTGACTTTC
15 | TRBD2 | TRBJ2-7 | TRBV7-2 | many | CASSRLAGLSYEQYF | TGTGCCAGCAGCAGACTAGCGGGGCTCTCCTACGAGCAGTACTTC